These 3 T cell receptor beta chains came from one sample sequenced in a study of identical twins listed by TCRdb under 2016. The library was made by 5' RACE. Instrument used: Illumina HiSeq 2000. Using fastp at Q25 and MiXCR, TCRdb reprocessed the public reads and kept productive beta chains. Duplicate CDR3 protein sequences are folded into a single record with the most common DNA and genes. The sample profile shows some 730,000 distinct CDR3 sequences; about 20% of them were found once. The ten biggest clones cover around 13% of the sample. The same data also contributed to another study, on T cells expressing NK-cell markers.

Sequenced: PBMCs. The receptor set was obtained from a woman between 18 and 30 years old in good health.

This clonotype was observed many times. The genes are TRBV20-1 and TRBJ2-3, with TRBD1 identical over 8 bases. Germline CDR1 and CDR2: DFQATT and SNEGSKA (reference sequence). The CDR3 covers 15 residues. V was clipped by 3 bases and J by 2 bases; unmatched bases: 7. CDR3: CSASGGQGTTDTQYF. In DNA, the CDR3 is TGCAGTGCTAGTGGTGGACAGGGTACCACAGATACGCAGTATTTT.

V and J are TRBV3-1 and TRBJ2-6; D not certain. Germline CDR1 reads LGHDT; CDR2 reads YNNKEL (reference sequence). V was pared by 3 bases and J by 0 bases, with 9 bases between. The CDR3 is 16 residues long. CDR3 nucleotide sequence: TGTGCCAGCAGCCATGGCCGTAGCTCTGGGGCCAACGTCCTGACTTTC. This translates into CASSHGRSSGANVLTF.

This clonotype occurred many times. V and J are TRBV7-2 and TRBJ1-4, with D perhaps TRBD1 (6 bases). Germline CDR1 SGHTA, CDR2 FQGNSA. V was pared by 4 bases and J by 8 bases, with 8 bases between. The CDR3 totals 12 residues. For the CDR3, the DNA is TGTGCCAGCAGCTCCAGGGGAGAAAAACTGTTTTTT. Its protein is CASSSRGEKLFF.